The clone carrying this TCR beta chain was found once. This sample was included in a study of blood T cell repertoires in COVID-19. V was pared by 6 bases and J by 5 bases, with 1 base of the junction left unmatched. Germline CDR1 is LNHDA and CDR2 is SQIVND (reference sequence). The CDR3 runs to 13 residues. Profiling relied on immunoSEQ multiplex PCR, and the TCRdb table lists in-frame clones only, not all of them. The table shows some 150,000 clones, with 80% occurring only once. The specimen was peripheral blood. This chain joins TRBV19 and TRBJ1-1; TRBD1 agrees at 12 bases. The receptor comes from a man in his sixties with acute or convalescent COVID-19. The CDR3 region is CASRGQGATEAFF. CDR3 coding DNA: TGTGCCAGTAGGGGACAGGGGGCAACTGAAGCTTTCTTT.